This TCR beta chain came from a study of CD8+ T cells in alopecia areata. The wider study: Those patients who were treated received oral tofacitinib, which was given at 5 to 10 mg twice daily for moderate-to-severe alopecia areata.

Extracted RNA was reverse transcribed into cDNA, the sequencing template. The protocol was immunoSEQ multiplex PCR, while the TCRdb copy is restricted to in-frame clones and leaves out a portion. The profile shows about 190,000 clones, approximately 60% of them singletons. Study outcomes and limitations: With just one nonresponder, it is still uncertain whether baseline CD8+ expansion relates to response.

Concerning this clone: The antigen remains unidentified.

Treatment: oral pan-JAK inhibitor, 5-10 mg twice daily. CDR1 and CDR2 (germline): GTSNPN, SVGIG (reference sequence). This CDR3 comprises 11 residues. V lost 0 bases and J lost 12, with 11 bases in between. The chain uses TRBV30 and TRBJ1-2; TRBD1 might be the D (5 bases). Source: CD4+ T cells sorted from blood, taken at week 4, from a patient treated with tofacitinib. The clonotype comes from a human donor with alopecia areata. The CDR3 region has the DNA TGTGCCTGGAGTGTAAGGGGACGGGACACCTTC. Translated: CAWSVRGRDTF. Variable domain in full (rest from reference TRBV30 and TRBJ1-2): SQTIHQWPATLVQPVGSPLSLECTVEGTSNPNLYWYRQAAGRGLQLLFYSVGIGQISSEVPQNLSASRPQDRQFILSSKKLLLSDSGFYLCAWSVRGRDTFGSGTRLTVV.